These 8 T cell receptor beta chains were all obtained from the same sample, sequenced in a study of memory CD4+ T cells and cytomegalovirus serostatus (dated by TCRdb to the late 2010s). A FACSAria II was used to sort memory CD4+ T cells, defined as single viable CD3+CD4+CD8-CD45RO+ cells. The receptor library was made with the immunoSEQ multiplex PCR assay. This is the immuneACCESS table as TCRdb keeps it, with only in-frame sequences that have V and J called. A part of the clones is gone; compared with another copy, unresolved V genes explain less than half, and the rest is unexplained. The sample table shows around 50,000 clones, and around four fifths are seen once. 0.5% to 0.7% of the sample rests with the top ten. The sample comprised memory CD4+ T cells from blood. The receptors derive from an adult in good health and CMV-seronegative.

This clone has just a few counts. Distinct nucleotide sequences in the sample also encode this CDR3. The chain is built from TRBV2 and TRBJ1-1; 7 nucleotides align to TRBD1. CDR3 length: 14 amino acids. The germline gives CDR1 SNHLY, CDR2 FYNNEI. J lost 1 base, V lost 4 bases, and 3 bases had no gene match. The CDR3 reads CASSGGQRNTEAFF. The CDR3 DNA is TGTGCCAGCAGTGGGGGACAGAGGAACACTGAAGCTTTCTTT.

The rearrangement links TRBV29-1 to TRBJ2-2, with 8 positions matching TRBD1. Germline V CDR1 and CDR2: SQVTM, ANQGSEA. The ends lost 5 bases at V and 3 bases at J; junction bases unmatched: 14. The CDR3 has 17 amino acids. CDR3 nucleotide sequence: TGCAGCGTTACCACACGAGGGACAGGATACTACACCGGGGAGCTGTTTTTT. Translation gives CSVTTRGTGYYTGELFF.

The chain links TRBV30 to TRBJ2-7; maybe TRBD2 (6 bases). With 1 base removed from V and 1 base from J, the gap between germline ends came to 14 bases. The CDR3 extends over 15 amino acids. Germline-derived CDR1 and CDR2 are GTSNPN and SVGIG (reference sequence). The CDR3 sequence: CAWSGRRGASYEQYF. CDR3 DNA: TGTGCCTGGAGTGGGCGGCGGGGCGCATCCTACGAGCAGTACTTC.

The rearrangement links TRBV15 to TRBJ2-1; tentative D call: TRBD2 (7 bases). Germline-derived CDR1 and CDR2 are LNHNV and YYDKDF (reference sequence). Trimming cost V 4 bases and J 2 bases, with 9 bases left between them. The CDR3 has 14 residues. The DNA for the CDR3 is TGTGCCACCAGCAAGGGGGGGACCTACAATGAGCAGTTCTTC. Translating it yields CATSKGGTYNEQFF.

The sample holds a few counts of this clone. The chain has TRBV9 and TRBJ1-2; a weak D match, TRBD1 (5 bases). CDR1 SGDLS and CDR2 YYNGEE come from the germline V gene. This CDR3 comprises 12 residues. Trimming stripped 3 bases from V and 4 bases from J, with 7 bases between. CDR3 protein: CASSGRGYGYTF. DNA of the CDR3: TGTGCCAGCAGCGGAAGGGGCTATGGCTACACCTTC.

As concerns this clone: A read error may account for a junction end that differs from germline. CDR3 nucleotides: TGTGCCAGCAGCGAAGGCTGGGGGGCTGGAAAACTGTTTTTT. Its protein is CASSEGWGAGKLFF. The chain has TRBV6-1 and TRBJ1-4; tentatively, D is TRBD1 (6 bases). This CDR3 has 14 residues. In germline, CDR1 is MNHNS, CDR2 SASEGT.

The chain carries TRBV28 and TRBJ2-5, with 13 bases matching TRBD2. CDR3 length equals 19 residues. Germline CDR1 is MDHEN and CDR2 is SYDVKM. The ends lost 4 bases at V and 5 bases at J; junction bases unmatched: 16. The CDR3 is CASSSAGTSGTGGEETQYF. The CDR3 region has the DNA TGTGCCAGCAGTTCGGCCGGGACTAGCGGGACTGGTGGGGAGGAGACCCAGTACTTC.

This chain connects TRBV11-3 to TRBJ2-2; TRBD2 matches at 11 bases. Looked up from germline, CDR1 is SGHNT and CDR2 is YENEEA. J gave up 1 base and V 1 base, and 5 bases lay outside the gene matches. CDR3 length: 18 residues. CDR3 loop: CASSLGTLAGGNTGELFF. CDR3 DNA sequence: TGTGCCAGCAGCTTAGGAACCCTAGCGGGAGGGAACACCGGGGAGCTGTTTTTT.